Listed below are T cell receptor beta chains from one sample, sequenced in a study of blood T cell repertoires in COVID-19. Using immunoSEQ multiplex PCR, the repertoire was profiled, and TCRdb retains in-frame clones only, with some absent. The profile shows about 180,000 clones, approximately 88% of them singletons. Material: peripheral blood. These receptors came from a woman under 40 with acute or convalescent COVID-19. Each CDR3 is given with its conserved first and last residue. D genes are given only for firm matches. Expanded clones get a size class; other rows say once, few or many, or leave the size out.

TRBV11-2	14	-	-	TRBJ2-7	CASSTQTVSYEQYF	TGTGCCAGCAGCACTCAGACAGTCTCCTACGAGCAGTACTTC
TRBV2	11	-	-	TRBJ2-7	CASSLGGRTYF	TGTGCCAGCAGTCTTGGGGGGAGGACGTACTTC
TRBV27	12	-	TRBD2	TRBJ2-1	CASSLGGSRKFF	TGTGCCAGCAGTTTAGGCGGGAGTAGGAAGTTCTTC
TRBV5-4	15	-	-	TRBJ1-1	CASSLIGDLNTEAFF	TGTGCCAGCAGCTTGATAGGGGATTTAAACACTGAAGCTTTCTTT
TRBV12-5	19	-	TRBD2	TRBJ2-1	CASGLAIGEGVRSYNEQFF	TGTGCTAGTGGTTTGGCTATTGGGGAGGGAGTGAGATCCTACAATGAGCAGTTCTTC
TRBV28	14	-	TRBD2	TRBJ2-7	CASTILAGSYEQYF	TGTGCCAGCACGATACTAGCGGGCTCCTACGAGCAGTACTTC
TRBV28	15	once	-	TRBJ2-1	CASRTTTPTDNEQFF	TGTGCCAGCAGGACGACGACGCCTACAGACAATGAGCAGTTCTTC
TRBV5-1	14	once	TRBD2	TRBJ2-2	CASVGSGRGGELFF	TGCGCCAGCGTTGGTAGCGGGAGGGGCGGGGAGCTGTTTTTT
TRBV3-1/TRBV3-2	14	-	-	TRBJ1-5	CASSFGQLYQPQHF	TGTGCCAGCAGCTTCGGACAATTGTATCAGCCCCAGCATTTT
TRBV24-1	18	-	TRBD2	TRBJ2-1	CATSDPGLALSSYNEQFF	TGTGCCACCAGTGACCCGGGACTAGCGTTGAGCTCCTACAATGAGCAGTTCTTC
TRBV29-1	13	few	-	TRBJ1-5	CSVGEGINQPQHF	TGCAGCGTTGGGGAGGGGATCAATCAGCCCCAGCATTTT
TRBV29-1	16	-	TRBD2	TRBJ2-2	CSVRGPAGGPAGELFF	TGCAGCGTCAGGGGGCCAGCGGGAGGGCCCGCCGGGGAGCTGTTTTTT
TRBV10-2	14	-	-	TRBJ1-5	CASSDRVLNQPQHF	TGCGCCAGCAGCGACCGGGTTCTCAATCAGCCCCAGCATTTT
TRBV2	13	-	-	TRBJ1-6	CASSSETNSPLHF	TGTGCCAGCAGTTCGGAGACCAATTCACCCCTCCACTTT
TRBV29-1	12	-	TRBD1	TRBJ1-4	CSVGQGTEKLFF	TGCAGCGTTGGACAGGGTACGGAAAAACTGTTTTTT
TRBV30	14	-	TRBD1	TRBJ2-7	CAWSVPGQTYEQYF	TGTGCCTGGAGTGTACCGGGACAGACCTACGAGCAGTACTTC
TRBV5-1	13	-	-	TRBJ1-1	CASSLGQASEAFF	TGCGCCAGCAGCTTGGGGCAGGCTTCCGAAGCTTTCTTT
TRBV7-2	15	few	TRBD1	TRBJ1-2	CASSLEGDRGGGYTF	TGTGCCAGCAGCTTAGAGGGGGACAGAGGGGGAGGCTACACCTTC
TRBV5-1	15	-	TRBD1	TRBJ2-7	CASSLGQGLRYEQYF	TGCGCCAGCAGCTTGGGACAGGGATTGAGATACGAGCAGTACTTC
TRBV27	13	-	-	TRBJ2-2	CASSPYNSGELFF	TGTGCCAGCAGCCCCTATAACAGCGGGGAGCTGTTTTTT
TRBV16	17	-	-	TRBJ1-2	CASSQSARGSTNYGYTF	TGTGCCAGCAGCCAATCGGCGCGGGGCTCCACTAACTATGGCTACACCTTC
TRBV19	15	-	TRBD1	TRBJ2-5	CASSPARGLVETQYF	TGTGCCAGTAGTCCCGCCAGGGGGTTGGTTGAGACCCAGTACTTC
TRBV19	15	-	-	TRBJ2-5	CASSITGGTGETQYF	TGTGCCAGTAGTATAACCGGAGGCACGGGGGAGACCCAGTACTTC
TRBV19	14	-	TRBD1	TRBJ2-7	CASSIQGATYEQYF	TGTGCCAGTAGCATACAGGGGGCGACCTACGAGCAGTACTTC
TRBV5-1	14	few	-	TRBJ1-1	CASSLASGHLEAFF	TGCGCCAGCAGCTTGGCCTCGGGACACCTTGAAGCTTTCTTT
TRBV9	13	-	-	TRBJ1-4	CASSTSGGGKLFF	TGTGCCAGCAGCACATCGGGAGGGGGGAAACTGTTTTTT
TRBV30	13	-	-	TRBJ1-1	CAGTRRQNTEAFF	TGTGCCGGGACCCGCAGACAGAACACTGAAGCTTTCTTT
TRBV3-1/TRBV3-2	13	-	-	TRBJ2-7	CASSTEADYEQYF	TGTGCCAGCAGCACTGAGGCAGACTACGAGCAGTACTTC
TRBV2	15	-	-	TRBJ1-4	CASSGTGGSNEKLFF	TGTGCCAGCAGTGGAACAGGTGGGTCTAATGAAAAACTGTTTTTT
TRBV28	15	-	-	TRBJ1-5	CASSLSTPSNQPQHF	TGTGCCAGCAGCTTAAGTACACCTAGCAATCAGCCCCAGCATTTT
TRBV11-2	12	-	TRBD1	TRBJ1-2	CATGQESYGYTF	TGTGCCACGGGACAGGAATCCTATGGCTACACCTTC
TRBV6-5	15	few	TRBD2	TRBJ2-1	CGISLAEGSYNEQFF	TGTGGGATATCGCTAGCGGAGGGGTCCTACAATGAGCAGTTCTTC
TRBV2	13	-	-	TRBJ1-5	CASTGEGDQPQHF	TGTGCCAGCACGGGGGAAGGGGATCAGCCCCAGCATTTT
TRBV2	12	-	-	TRBJ2-3	CASSTSTDTQYF	TGTGCCAGCAGCACTAGCACAGATACGCAGTATTTT
TRBV7-8	13	-	-	TRBJ2-1	CASSLSRAYEQFF	TGTGCCAGCAGCTTAAGCAGGGCCTATGAGCAGTTCTTC
TRBV6-5	13	once	TRBD2	TRBJ2-7	CASRGSGSYEQYF	TGTGCCAGCAGGGGCAGCGGGAGTTACGAGCAGTACTTC
TRBV5-1	13	-	TRBD1	TRBJ1-2	CASSWTGGDGYTF	TGCGCCAGCAGCTGGACAGGGGGCGATGGCTACACCTTC
TRBV20-1	11	-	-	TRBJ2-7	CSANRVYEQYF	TGCAGTGCAAACAGGGTCTACGAGCAGTACTTC
TRBV30	12	-	-	TRBJ1-1	CAWSIRVTEAFF	TGTGCCTGGAGTATCAGGGTCACTGAAGCTTTCTTT
TRBV10-2	16	-	TRBD2	TRBJ2-3	CASYLRAGGRTDTQYF	TGCGCCAGCTACCTCCGAGCGGGAGGGCGGACAGATACGCAGTATTTT
TRBV12-3/TRBV12-4	13	-	-	TRBJ2-7	CASSLEGPSEQYF	TGTGCCAGCAGTTTAGAGGGGCCCAGCGAGCAGTACTTC
TRBV28	17	-	-	TRBJ1-1	CASSSDPGRPRGTEAFF	TGTGCCAGCAGTTCGGATCCGGGACGACCAAGGGGGACTGAAGCTTTCTTT
TRBV7-2	19	many	-	TRBJ1-5	CASSLGRVPKPNSNQPQHF	TGTGCCAGCAGCTTAGGTCGGGTACCGAAGCCAAATAGCAATCAGCCCCAGCATTTT
TRBV7-9	15	-	TRBD1	TRBJ1-1	CASSYPQGRSTEAFF	TGTGCCAGCAGCTACCCACAGGGGAGAAGCACTGAAGCTTTCTTT